This is a list of T cell receptor beta chains from one sample in a study of cytomegalovirus exposure and HLA in healthy donors. The table came from immunoSEQ multiplex PCR; TCRdb's copy has only in-frame clones and leaves some out. The table shows over 150,000 clones, with approximately 80% occurring only once. The sequenced material came from PBMCs. The receptors shown here come from a woman aged 25 to 39 in good health and CMV-seropositive. Both conserved end residues are part of each CDR3. The D gene is left open where the match is weak. Clone size is shown for a subset of rows, as once, few, many or a class of expanded clone.

j_call v_call clone_size d_call cdr3_nt cdr3_aa
TRBJ1-5 TRBV28 once TRBD1 TGTGCCAGCAGTTTAAATCCCACAGGGGAGGAAAGGCCCCAGCATTTT CASSLNPTGEERPQHF
TRBJ1-2 TRBV5-4 . . TGTGCCAGCAGTGGGGCGCTTGGAGACTATGGCTACACCTTC CASSGALGDYGYTF
TRBJ2-1 TRBV29-1 . TRBD1 TGCAGCGCCCGACAGGGATTTAGCAATGAGCAGTTCTTC CSARQGFSNEQFF
TRBJ1-1 TRBV2 . . TGTGCCAGCAGTGCTACGGTTGGCACTGAAGCTTTCTTT CASSATVGTEAFF
TRBJ1-4 TRBV5-1 . . TGCGCCAGCAGTCCCGGGGGTATGGTCGGAAAACTGTTTTTT CASSPGGMVGKLFF
TRBJ1-5 TRBV4-1 once . TGCGCCAGCAGCCAGGAACCAGACAGGAACTTGGGTCAGCCCCAGCATTTT CASSQEPDRNLGQPQHF
TRBJ1-4 TRBV6-1 . TRBD1 TGTGCCAGCAGACCTAGACAGGGGGCGTATGAAAAACTGTTTTTT CASRPRQGAYEKLFF
TRBJ2-1 TRBV6-6 . . TGTGCCAGCAGTTACTCGGCTGAGCAGTTCTTC CASSYSAEQFF
TRBJ2-6 TRBV27 . . TGTGCCAGCAGTCGGGGTGCGGCGGGGGCCAACGTCCTGACTTTC CASSRGAAGANVLTF
TRBJ2-1 TRBV11-3 . . TGTGCCAGCAGCTTAGCAGGGGGGCCTGACAATGAGCAGTTCTTC CASSLAGGPDNEQFF
TRBJ2-2 TRBV4-2 . TRBD1 TGTGCCAGCAGCCAAGAGGGGACAGGCCCCCGGGAGCTGTTTTTT CASSQEGTGPRELFF
TRBJ2-6 TRBV6-1 . . TGTGCCAGCAGTGCGGTCAGGGCCTCTGGGGCCAACGTCCTGACTTTC CASSAVRASGANVLTF
TRBJ2-7 TRBV9 . TRBD2 TGTGCCAGCTCGCGGGGAGGGCGTACTTACGAGCAGTACTTC CASSRGGRTYEQYF
TRBJ2-7 TRBV27 . . TGTGCCAGCAGATCATATCGACAGGTTGGGGGCGACTACGAGCAGTACTTC CASRSYRQVGGDYEQYF
TRBJ2-7 TRBV5-5 . . TGTGCCAGCAGCTTGGAGGCAGGGGCTTACGAGCAGTACTTC CASSLEAGAYEQYF
TRBJ2-1 TRBV7-9 . . TGTGCCAGCAGCTTAGAAGGGGGGGCCTACAATGAGCAGTTCTTC CASSLEGGAYNEQFF
TRBJ2-7 TRBV13 . TRBD2 TGTGCCAGCAGCGGATTAGTAATAGCGGGAGGGAGCTCCTACGAGCAGTACTTC CASSGLVIAGGSSYEQYF
TRBJ2-3 TRBV6-1 . . TGTGCCAGCAGTCCTACTCCGACAGGCACAGATACGCAGTATTTT CASSPTPTGTDTQYF
TRBJ1-2 TRBV11-2 . . TGTGCCAGCAGCTTATCTCCGGGGAACTATGGCTACACCTTC CASSLSPGNYGYTF
TRBJ1-5 TRBV6-1 . TRBD1 TGTGCCAGCAGTGCTGGGACAGACAAGAATCAGCCCCAGCATTTT CASSAGTDKNQPQHF
TRBJ2-4 TRBV5-6 . . TGTGCCAGCAGCAACATTAGCGGATTAAAAAACATTCAGTACTTC CASSNISGLKNIQYF
TRBJ2-3 TRBV7-6 . . TGTGCCAGCAGCTTATTGTCATTAGATACGCAGTATTTT CASSLLSLDTQYF
TRBJ2-1 TRBV7-2 once . TGTGCCAGCAGCTTAGCGTCTGTCGGGTTGGGAGACAATGAGCAGTTCTTC CASSLASVGLGDNEQFF
TRBJ2-7 TRBV30 . . TGTGCCTGGAGTGTAGGAGGAGCAGAGCAGTACTTC CAWSVGGAEQYF
TRBJ2-5 TRBV15 . TRBD1 TGTGCCACCAGCAGAGAAGTTGGGACAGGAGGAGAGACCCAGTACTTC CATSREVGTGGETQYF
TRBJ1-2 TRBV27 . TRBD1 TGTGCCAGCAGTTTATCAGACAGGGGGCCTATATATGGCTACACCTTC CASSLSDRGPIYGYTF
TRBJ1-2 TRBV27 . . TGTGCCAGCAGTCTAAGCGGGGGGCTGGGCTATGGCTACACCTTC CASSLSGGLGYGYTF
TRBJ2-3 TRBV29-1 . . TGCAGCGGGAGAGACAGAAGCACAGATACGCAGTATTTT CSGRDRSTDTQYF
TRBJ2-7 TRBV27 . . TGTGCCAGCAGTTTCGGGACACTCGCCTACGAGCAGTACTTC CASSFGTLAYEQYF
TRBJ1-5 TRBV30 . TRBD1 TGTGCCTGGAGTGTGACAGGGTGGAGTCAGCCCCAGCATTTT CAWSVTGWSQPQHF
TRBJ2-5 TRBV7-6 . . TGTGCCAGCAGCTTAGGTCTCCAAGAGACCCAGTACTTC CASSLGLQETQYF
TRBJ2-7 TRBV5-1 . . TGCGCCAGCAGATTACAGACGCCTACCGAGGAGCAGTACTTC CASRLQTPTEEQYF
TRBJ2-1 TRBV28 . TRBD1 TGTGCCAGCAGCCGCGGGACAGGGGGGTCCTACAATGAGCAGTTCTTC CASSRGTGGSYNEQFF
TRBJ1-1 TRBV5-6 . TRBD1 TGTGCCAGCAGTTATACAGGGGGAAGGACTTTCTTT CASSYTGGRTFF
TRBJ1-4 TRBV6-5 once TRBD1 TGTGCCAGCAGTTCCGGGACAGCTAATGAAAAACTGTTTTTT CASSSGTANEKLFF
TRBJ1-2 TRBV6-6 . . TGTGCCAGCAGTTCCCGAGGGGGGGTTAACTATGGCTACACCTTC CASSSRGGVNYGYTF
TRBJ2-1 TRBV27 once TRBD2 TGTGCCAGCAGTACATTAGCGGGAGTTTCCTACAATGAGCAGTTCTTC CASSTLAGVSYNEQFF
TRBJ2-1 TRBV7-2 . . TGTGCCAGCAGCTTAGCGAGACAGCACAATGAGCAGTTCTTC CASSLARQHNEQFF
TRBJ2-3 TRBV9 . . TGTGCCAGCAGCCCCCTGACAATCTCAGATACGCAGTATTTT CASSPLTISDTQYF
TRBJ2-5 TRBV21-1 . . TGTGCCAGCAGCCCCTGCGTACCCTCACTCCAAGAGACCCAGTACTTC CASSPCVPSLQETQYF
TRBJ1-4 TRBV5-6 . . TGTGCCAGCAGCCAGGGGCTTGACTCGGAAGAAAAACTGTTTTTT CASSQGLDSEEKLFF
TRBJ2-7 TRBV5-1 . . TGCGCCAGCAGCTTGTTGGACAGCTCCTACGAGCAGTACTTC CASSLLDSSYEQYF
TRBJ1-4 TRBV27 . . TGTGCCAGCAGCCAAACAGGGACGGGGGAAAAACTGTTTTTT CASSQTGTGEKLFF
TRBJ1-1 TRBV29-1 . . TGCAGCGTTGTACCACTTGGCGAGGACCCCCAGGGTAGAGCTTTCTTT CSVVPLGEDPQGRAFF
TRBJ2-1 TRBV7-8 . . TGTGCCAGCACTCAGAGGGCGGGTACCTACAATGAGCAGTTCTTC CASTQRAGTYNEQFF
TRBJ2-5 TRBV7-2 few . TGTGCCAGCAGCTTAGGCCTGACTCAAGAGACCCAGTACTTC CASSLGLTQETQYF
TRBJ1-2 TRBV18 once TRBD1 TGTGCCAGCTCACCACCGGGACAGGCTAGGGGTGGCTACACCTTC CASSPPGQARGGYTF
TRBJ2-7 TRBV4-2 . . TGTGCCAGCAGCCAGGACTACCTCGGGACCGATGCTTACGAGCAGTACTTC CASSQDYLGTDAYEQYF
TRBJ1-5 TRBV6-6 few . TGTGCCAGCAGGCCGCGGGAGGACCAGCCCCAGCATTTT CASRPREDQPQHF